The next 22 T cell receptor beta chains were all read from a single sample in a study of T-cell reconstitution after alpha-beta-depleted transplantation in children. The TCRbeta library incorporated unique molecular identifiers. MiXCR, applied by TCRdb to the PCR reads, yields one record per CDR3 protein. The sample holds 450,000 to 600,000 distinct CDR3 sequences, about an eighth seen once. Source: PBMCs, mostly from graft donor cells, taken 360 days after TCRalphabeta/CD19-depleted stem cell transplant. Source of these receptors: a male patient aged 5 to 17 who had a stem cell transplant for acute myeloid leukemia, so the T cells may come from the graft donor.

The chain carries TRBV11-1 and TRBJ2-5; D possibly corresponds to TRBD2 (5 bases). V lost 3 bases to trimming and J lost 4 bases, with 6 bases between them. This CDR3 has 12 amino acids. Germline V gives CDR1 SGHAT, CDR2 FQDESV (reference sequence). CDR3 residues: CASSFGIETQYF. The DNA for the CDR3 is TGTGCCAGCAGCTTCGGGATAGAGACCCAGTACTTC.

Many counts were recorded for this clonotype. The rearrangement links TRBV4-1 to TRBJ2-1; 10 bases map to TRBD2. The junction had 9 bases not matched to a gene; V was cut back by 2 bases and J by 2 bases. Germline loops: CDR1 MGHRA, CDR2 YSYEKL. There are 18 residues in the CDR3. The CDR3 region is CASSQITPAGGAYNEQFF. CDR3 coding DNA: TGCGCCAGCAGCCAAATAACCCCAGCGGGAGGGGCCTACAATGAGCAGTTCTTC.

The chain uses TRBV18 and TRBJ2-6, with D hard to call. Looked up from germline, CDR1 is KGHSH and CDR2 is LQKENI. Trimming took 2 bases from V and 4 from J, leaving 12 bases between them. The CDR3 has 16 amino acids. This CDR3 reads CASSPLTTGGANVLTF. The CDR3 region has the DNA TGTGCCAGCTCACCATTGACAACCGGGGGGGCCAACGTCCTGACTTTC.

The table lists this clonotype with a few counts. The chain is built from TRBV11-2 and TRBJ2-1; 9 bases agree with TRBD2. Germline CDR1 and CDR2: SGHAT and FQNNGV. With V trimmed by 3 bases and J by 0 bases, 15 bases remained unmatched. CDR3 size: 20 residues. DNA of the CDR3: TGTGCCAGCAGCTTCCTAAGAACTAGCGGGCAAGCTCGCTCCTACAATGAGCAGTTCTTC. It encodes CASSFLRTSGQARSYNEQFF.

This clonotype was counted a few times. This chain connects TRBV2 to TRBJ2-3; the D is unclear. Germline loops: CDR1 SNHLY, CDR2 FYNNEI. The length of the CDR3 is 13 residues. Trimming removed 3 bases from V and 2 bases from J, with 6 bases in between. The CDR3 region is CASSDCYTDTQYF. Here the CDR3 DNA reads TGTGCCAGCAGTGACTGTTACACAGATACGCAGTATTTT.

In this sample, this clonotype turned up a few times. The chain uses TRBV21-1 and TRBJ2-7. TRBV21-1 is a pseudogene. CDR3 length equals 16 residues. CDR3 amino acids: CASSKVSTSDSYEQYF. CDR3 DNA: TGTGCCAGCAGCAAAGTCTCGACGTCCGATTCCTACGAGCAGTACTTC.

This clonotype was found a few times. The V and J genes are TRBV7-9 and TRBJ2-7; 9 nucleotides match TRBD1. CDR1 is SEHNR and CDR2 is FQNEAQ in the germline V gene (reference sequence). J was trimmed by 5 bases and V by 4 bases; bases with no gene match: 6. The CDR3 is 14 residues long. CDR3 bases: TGTGCCAGCAGCTCCGGGACAGGGTGGGACGAGCAGTACTTC. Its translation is CASSSGTGWDEQYF.

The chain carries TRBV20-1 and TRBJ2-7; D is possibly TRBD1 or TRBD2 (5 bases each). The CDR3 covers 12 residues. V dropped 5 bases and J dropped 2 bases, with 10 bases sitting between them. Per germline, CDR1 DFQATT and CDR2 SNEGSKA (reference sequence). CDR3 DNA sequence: TGCAGTGCTCAGTCGGGGCCCTACGAGCAGTACTTC. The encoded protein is CSAQSGPYEQYF.

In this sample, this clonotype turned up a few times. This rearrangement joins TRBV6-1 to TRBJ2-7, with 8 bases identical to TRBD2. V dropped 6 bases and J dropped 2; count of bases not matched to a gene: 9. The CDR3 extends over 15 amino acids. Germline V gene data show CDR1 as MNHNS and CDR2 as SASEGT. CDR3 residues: CASSPAPGRAYEQYF. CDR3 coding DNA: TGTGCCAGCAGCCCTGCACCCGGGAGGGCCTACGAGCAGTACTTC.

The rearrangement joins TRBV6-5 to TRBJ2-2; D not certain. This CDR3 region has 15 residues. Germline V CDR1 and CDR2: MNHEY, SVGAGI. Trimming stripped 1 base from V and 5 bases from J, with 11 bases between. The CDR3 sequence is CASSYFETGTGELFF. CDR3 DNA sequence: TGTGCCAGCAGTTACTTCGAGACTGGAACCGGGGAGCTGTTTTTT.

As DNA, the CDR3 is TGCGCCAGCAGCTTGGTGGTGACTAACTCCTACAATGAGCAGTTCTTC. Its translation is CASSLVVTNSYNEQFF. This rearrangement joins TRBV5-1 to TRBJ2-1, with TRBD2 as a possible D gene (5 bases). The CDR3 is 16 amino acids. The germline gives CDR1 SGHRS, CDR2 YFSETQ. The germline V and J ends were trimmed by 0 bases and 0 bases, with 10 bases remaining between them.

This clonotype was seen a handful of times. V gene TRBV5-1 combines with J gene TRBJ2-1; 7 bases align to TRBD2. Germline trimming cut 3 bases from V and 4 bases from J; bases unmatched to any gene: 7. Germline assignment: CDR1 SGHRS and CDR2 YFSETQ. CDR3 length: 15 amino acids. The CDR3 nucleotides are TGCGCCAGCAGCTCAGGACTAGAGTTTTACAATGAGCAGTTCTTC. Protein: CASSSGLEFYNEQFF.

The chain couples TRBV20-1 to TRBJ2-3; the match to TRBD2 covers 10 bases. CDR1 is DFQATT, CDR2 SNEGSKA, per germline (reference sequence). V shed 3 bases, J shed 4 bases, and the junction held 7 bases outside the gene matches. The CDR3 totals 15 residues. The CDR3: CSASRLAGDPDTQYF. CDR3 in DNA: TGCAGTGCTAGTCGGCTAGCGGGAGACCCAGATACGCAGTATTTT.

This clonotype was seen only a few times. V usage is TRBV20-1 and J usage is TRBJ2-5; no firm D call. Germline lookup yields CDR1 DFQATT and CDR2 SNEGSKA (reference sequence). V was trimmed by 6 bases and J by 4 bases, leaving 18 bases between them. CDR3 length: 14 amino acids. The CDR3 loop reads CSAESTSPIETQYF. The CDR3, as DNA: TGCAGTGCCGAGTCCACGTCTCCGATAGAGACCCAGTACTTC.

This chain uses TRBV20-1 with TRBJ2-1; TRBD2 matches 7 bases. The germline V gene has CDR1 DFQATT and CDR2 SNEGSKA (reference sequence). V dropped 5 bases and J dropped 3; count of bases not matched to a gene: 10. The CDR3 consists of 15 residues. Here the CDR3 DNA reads TGCAGTGCTCCCGGGCCTGGGGGGGACTACAATGAGCAGTTCTTC. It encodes CSAPGPGGDYNEQFF.

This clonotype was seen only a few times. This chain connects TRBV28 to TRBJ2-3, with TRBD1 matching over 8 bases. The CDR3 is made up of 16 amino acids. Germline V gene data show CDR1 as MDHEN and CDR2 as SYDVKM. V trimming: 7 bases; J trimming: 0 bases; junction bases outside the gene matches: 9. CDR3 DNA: TGTGCCAGCACCTTCACCGGGACAGGCAGCACAGATACGCAGTATTTT. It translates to CASTFTGTGSTDTQYF.

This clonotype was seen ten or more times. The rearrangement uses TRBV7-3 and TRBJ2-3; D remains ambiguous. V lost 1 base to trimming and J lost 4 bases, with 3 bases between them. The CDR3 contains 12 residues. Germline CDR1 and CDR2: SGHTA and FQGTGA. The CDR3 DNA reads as TGTGCCAGCAGCTTAAAGTCAGATACGCAGTATTTT. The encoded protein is CASSLKSDTQYF.

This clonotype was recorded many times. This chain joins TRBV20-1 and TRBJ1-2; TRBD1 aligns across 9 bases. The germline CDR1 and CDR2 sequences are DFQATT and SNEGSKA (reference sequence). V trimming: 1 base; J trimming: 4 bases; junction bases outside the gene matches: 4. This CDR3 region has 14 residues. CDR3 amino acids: CSARGDRVFYGYTF. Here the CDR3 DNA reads TGCAGTGCTAGAGGGGACAGGGTGTTCTATGGCTACACCTTC.

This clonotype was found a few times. Here the CDR3 reads CASRLVPLGEQYF. In nucleotides, the CDR3 is TGTGCCAGCAGACTCGTGCCCCTCGGCGAGCAGTACTTC. The V and J genes are TRBV3-1 and TRBJ2-7; D ambiguous. This CDR3 has 13 residues. Germline CDR1 and CDR2: LGHDT and YNNKEL (reference sequence). Trimming cost V 6 bases and J 6 bases, with 15 bases left between them.

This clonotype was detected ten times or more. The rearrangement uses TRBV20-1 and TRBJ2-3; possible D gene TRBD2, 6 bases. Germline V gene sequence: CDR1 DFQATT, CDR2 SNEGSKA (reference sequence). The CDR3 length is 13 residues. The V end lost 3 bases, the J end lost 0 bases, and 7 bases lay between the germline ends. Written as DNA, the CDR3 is TGCAGTGCTAGGGGGACTAGCACAGATACGCAGTATTTT. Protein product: CSARGTSTDTQYF.

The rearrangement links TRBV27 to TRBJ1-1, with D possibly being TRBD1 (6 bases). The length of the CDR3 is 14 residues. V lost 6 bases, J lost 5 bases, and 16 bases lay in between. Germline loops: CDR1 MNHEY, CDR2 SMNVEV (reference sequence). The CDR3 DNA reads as TGTGCCAGCAGAACACAGGGTCTGGGAACTGAAGCTTTCTTT. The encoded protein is CASRTQGLGTEAFF.

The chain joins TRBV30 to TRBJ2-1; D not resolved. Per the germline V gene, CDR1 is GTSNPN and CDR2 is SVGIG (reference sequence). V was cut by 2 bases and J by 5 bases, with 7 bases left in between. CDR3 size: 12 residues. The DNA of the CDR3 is TGTGCCTGGAGTCCCCTTAACAATGAGCAGTTCTTC. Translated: CAWSPLNNEQFF.